This passage covers 31 T cell receptor beta chains from one sample sequenced in a study of regulatory T cells in long-lasting Graves disease. iRepertoire HTBI primers and Arm-PCR of CDR3 regions built TCR beta libraries. TCRdb fed the multiplex PCR reads into MiXCR, producing one record per CDR3 protein. The table records about 560,000 distinct CDR3 sequences, approximately 16% of them present only once. Noted time point: newly diagnosed GD, antithyroid drugs for less than 3 months. PBMC-derived RNA was used for the TCR library. The sample also formed part of further work on T cells in Graves' hyperthyroidism and ophthalmopathy.

The specimen was peripheral blood mononuclear cells (PBMCs), collected at new diagnosis, from a patient treated with antithyroid drugs. The receptors stem from a man aged 18-30 years with Graves disease.

This chain joins TRBV20-1 and TRBJ2-1, with 10 nucleotides matching TRBD2. The CDR3 is 16 residues long. CDR1 and CDR2 from the germline V gene are DFQATT and SNEGSKA (reference sequence). Unmatched junction bases numbered 10, after V lost 1 base and J lost 7 bases. CDR3 loop: CSARAGVAGGDNEQFF. DNA of the CDR3: TGCAGTGCTAGAGCTGGGGTAGCGGGAGGAGATAATGAGCAGTTCTTC.

This clonotype was recorded a few times. The chain links TRBV13 to TRBJ2-2; 9 nucleotides match TRBD2. The CDR3 length is 18 residues. Trimming took 6 bases from V and 1 from J; bases not matched to a gene: 12. CDR1 and CDR2 (germline): PRHDT, FYEKMQ (reference sequence). This CDR3 is CASRTSGTSQRNTGELFF. The CDR3 region has the DNA TGTGCCAGCAGGACTTCTGGGACTAGCCAACGGAACACCGGGGAGCTGTTTTTT.

This clonotype was counted a few times. The rearrangement links TRBV4-1 to TRBJ2-1; 8 bases line up with TRBD1. The junction had 14 bases not matched to a gene; V was cut back by 4 bases and J by 9 bases. The CDR3 consists of 16 residues. The germline V gene encodes CDR1 MGHRA and CDR2 YSYEKL. The CDR3 sequence is CASSRPLRDRPGEQFF. The CDR3 DNA follows: TGCGCCAGCAGCCGCCCCCTTCGGGACAGGCCGGGTGAGCAGTTCTTC.

Many counts were recorded for this clonotype. This chain joins TRBV5-1 and TRBJ2-1, with D hard to call. Looked up from germline, CDR1 is SGHRS and CDR2 is YFSETQ. Deletions cut 0 bases from V and 1 base from J, with 8 bases between. The CDR3 totals 15 residues. For the CDR3, the DNA is TGCGCCAGCAGCTTGGGGCATATGTCCTACAATGAGCAGTTCTTC. This encodes CASSLGHMSYNEQFF.

V usage is TRBV5-1 and J usage is TRBJ2-5; D is undetermined. Looked up from germline, CDR1 is SGHRS and CDR2 is YFSETQ. The CDR3 has 14 amino acids. Trimming removed 4 bases from V and 5 bases from J, with 15 bases in between. The CDR3 nucleotides read TGCGCCAGCAGCCTACTTACGGGCGAGGAGACCCAGTACTTC. It specifies CASSLLTGEETQYF.

This clonotype has a count of ten or more. CDR3 DNA: TGTGCCACCCGGGACTCTCACCTTAGTGAAGAGACCCAGTACTTC. Its translation is CATRDSHLSEETQYF. V is TRBV10-3 and J is TRBJ2-5; TRBD2 is a possible D gene (6 bases). This CDR3 is built from 15 residues. Trimming took 10 bases from V and 3 from J, leaving 21 bases between them. The germline CDR1 and CDR2 sequences are ENHRY and SYGVKD.

The chain employs TRBV6-2 or TRBV6-3 and TRBJ2-2, with 9 bases lining up with TRBD2. This CDR3 comprises 18 residues. J lost 7 bases, V lost 4 bases, and 16 bases had no gene match. Germline CDR1 reads MNHEY; CDR2 reads SVGEGT. CDR3 DNA sequence: TGTGCCAGCAGTTTCCCAGGGGTGGCGGGAGGGCCGATCGGGGAGCTGTTTTTT. It yields the protein CASSFPGVAGGPIGELFF.

This sequence joins TRBV11-2 and TRBJ2-1, with 9 bases fitting TRBD2. CDR3 length: 16 residues. Trimming took 8 bases from V and 8 from J; bases not matched to a gene: 16. Germline V gene sequence: CDR1 SGHAT, CDR2 FQNNGV. CDR3 sequence reads: CASSDRGGRAGDEQFF. CDR3 coding DNA: TGTGCCAGCTCCGACCGCGGCGGGAGGGCCGGGGATGAGCAGTTCTTC.

The gene calls are TRBV15 and TRBJ1-1, with 9 nucleotides matching TRBD1. Germline V gene sequence: CDR1 LNHNV, CDR2 YYDKDF (reference sequence). This CDR3 spans 13 amino acids. With V trimmed by 0 bases and J by 12 bases, 5 bases remained unmatched. CDR3 in DNA: TGTGCCACCAGCAGAGAAGGGGACAGGGAGCCTTTCTTT. Residues: CATSREGDREPFF.

The chain is built from TRBV3-1 and TRBJ1-6, with D uncertain. Per the germline V gene, CDR1 is LGHDT and CDR2 is YNNKEL (reference sequence). This CDR3 has 12 amino acids. V was trimmed by 4 bases and J by 12 bases, leaving 10 bases between them. CDR3 in amino acids: CASSPRALPLHF. The CDR3 coding sequence is TGTGCCAGCAGCCCTCGGGCTTTACCCCTCCACTTT.

This clonotype has just a few counts. This rearrangement joins TRBV27 to TRBJ2-2; D is uncertain. The CDR3 extends over 16 amino acids. Germline CDR1 MNHEY, CDR2 SMNVEV (reference sequence). V shed 3 bases and J shed 0 bases, with 11 bases lying between them. CDR3 DNA: TGTGCCAGCAGTTTCTACAGAATCGCGAACACCGGGGAGCTGTTTTTT. Translating it yields CASSFYRIANTGELFF.

At least ten counts were recorded for this clonotype. The chain carries TRBV6-1 and TRBJ2-2; a possible D gene is TRBD2 (6 bases). The germline CDR1 and CDR2 sequences are MNHNS and SASEGT. Trimming left V 7 bases short and J 0 bases short, with 12 bases between. CDR3 length: 15 amino acids. The CDR3: CASTQAGTNTGELFF. The CDR3 nucleotides read TGTGCCAGCACTCAAGCGGGCACGAACACCGGGGAGCTGTTTTTT.

CDR3: CSVRGGAWTYGYTF. The CDR3 DNA sequence: TGCAGCGTCCGAGGGGGGGCTTGGACCTATGGCTACACCTTC. This chain uses TRBV29-1 with TRBJ1-2; TRBD1 might be the D (6 bases). Trimming stripped 6 bases from V and 4 bases from J, with 18 bases between. CDR1 is SQVTM, CDR2 ANQGSEA, per germline. This CDR3 has 14 residues. Complete variable domain (other parts from reference TRBV29-1 and TRBJ1-2): SAVISQKPSRDICQRGTSLTIQCQVDSQVTMMFWYRQQPGQSLTLIATANQGSEATYESGFVIDKFPISRPNLTFSTLTVSNMSPEDSSIYLCSVRGGAWTYGYTFGSGTRLTVV.

In this sample, this clonotype turned up many times. This chain connects TRBV20-1 to TRBJ2-7, with 9 positions matching TRBD1. The CDR3 loop spans 12 amino acids. Germline CDR1 and CDR2: DFQATT and SNEGSKA (reference sequence). CDR3 sequence reads: CSGTDRGYEQYF. The CDR3 DNA sequence: TGCAGCGGGACCGACAGGGGGTACGAGCAGTACTTC.

This clonotype appeared a few times. The V call is TRBV6-2 or TRBV6-3, the J call TRBJ2-5; D perhaps matches TRBD1 (6 bases). Trimming took off 2 bases at V and 0 bases at J, with 16 bases between the two ends. The germline CDR1 and CDR2 sequences are MNHEY and SVGEGT. There are 17 residues in the CDR3. The CDR3, as DNA: TGTGCCAGCAGTTACGACAGGACCCAATATAACCAAGAGACCCAGTACTTC. It specifies CASSYDRTQYNQETQYF.

This clonotype appeared many times. The genes are TRBV6-2 or TRBV6-3 and TRBJ1-1, with TRBD1 identical over 9 bases. This CDR3 spans 12 amino acids. V gave up 6 bases and J gave up 8 bases; unmatched junction bases: 4. In germline, CDR1 is MNHEY, CDR2 SVGEGT. The CDR3 bases are TGTGCCAGCAGACGGGGACAGGGCGAAGCTTTCTTT. Translated, it gives CASRRGQGEAFF.

This clonotype has only a few counts. The rearrangement uses TRBV6-2 or TRBV6-3 and TRBJ1-5; no clear D gene. This CDR3 is built from 13 residues. V dropped 8 bases and J dropped 1 base, with 9 bases sitting between them. Germline assignment: CDR1 MNHEY and CDR2 SVGEGT. CDR3 nucleotides: TGTGCCAGCCAAGAAGGGAGCAATCAGCCCCAGCATTTT. It translates to CASQEGSNQPQHF.

This clonotype showed up just a few times. The rearrangement links TRBV12-3 or TRBV12-4 to TRBJ1-2; unclear D gene. CDR3 length: 13 residues. V was pared by 2 bases and J by 8 bases, with 12 bases between. CDR3 coding DNA: TGTGCCAGCAGTTTACTGGAAGGACTGGGCTACACCTTC. As protein: CASSLLEGLGYTF.

This clonotype was seen a few times. The CDR3 region is CASSYSTDPPDETDPYEQYF. CDR3 DNA: TGTGCCAGCAGTTACTCGACGGATCCTCCTGATGAGACGGACCCCTACGAGCAGTACTTC. The chain combines TRBV6-2 or TRBV6-3 with TRBJ2-7; D not resolved. The germline CDR1 and CDR2 sequences are MNHEY and SVGEGT. Trimming shortened V by 0 bases and J by 2 bases, and 26 bases separated the two germline ends. The CDR3 sequence is 20 residues long.

This rearrangement joins TRBV10-3 to TRBJ1-1; 7 bases are a match to TRBD1. The V and J ends lost 11 bases and 5 bases, in that order; junction bases with no gene match: 11. Germline assignment: CDR1 ENHRY and CDR2 SYGVKD. The CDR3 covers 13 residues. Written as DNA, the CDR3 is TGTGCCGTGCAACGCGACAGGGCGACTGAAGCTTTCTTT. It specifies CAVQRDRATEAFF.

The V and J genes are TRBV7-3 and TRBJ1-6; TRBD1 might be the D (5 bases). In germline, CDR1 is SGHTA, CDR2 FQGTGA. V lost 7 bases, J lost 9 bases, and 22 bases lay in between. The CDR3 has 16 amino acids. CDR3 bases: TGTGCCAGCACCCCTACGCGGGCAGGGAGAGGTTCACCCCTCCACTTT. Its translation: CASTPTRAGRGSPLHF.

This clonotype was detected a few times. This chain connects TRBV4-1 to TRBJ1-2; possible D gene TRBD1, 5 bases. V was cut by 4 bases and J by 0 bases, with 9 bases left in between. The germline gives CDR1 MGHRA, CDR2 YSYEKL. The CDR3 is 14 residues long. The CDR3 DNA is TGCGCCAGCAGCCCGGGACTTTCTAACTATGGCTACACCTTC. Translation: CASSPGLSNYGYTF.

The chain is built from TRBV3-1 and TRBJ2-7; 7 nucleotides align to TRBD1. V lost 1 base and J lost 4; bases outside the gene matches: 4. The V gene's germline CDR1 is LGHDT and CDR2 YNNKEL (reference sequence). The CDR3 consists of 14 residues. In DNA, the CDR3 is TGTGCCAGCAGCCAAGCTACAGGGGCGTACGAGCAGTACTTC. Amino acids: CASSQATGAYEQYF.

The gene calls are TRBV7-9 and TRBJ2-7; TRBD1 matches 12 bases. The CDR3 spans 18 residues. Germline trimming cut 1 base from V and 3 bases from J; bases unmatched to any gene: 10. Germline V lookup: CDR1 SEHNR, CDR2 FQNEAQ (reference sequence). The CDR3 DNA follows: TGTGCCAGCAGCTTAGGGGACAGGGGGCGACGAACACGCTACGAGCAGTACTTC. Protein product: CASSLGDRGRRTRYEQYF. Full variable domain (missing parts from reference TRBV7-9 and TRBJ2-7): DTGVSQNPRHKITKRGQNVTFRCDPISEHNRLYWYRQTLGQGPEFLTYFQNEAQLEKSRLLSDRFSAERPKGSFSTLEIQRTEQGDSAMYLCASSLGDRGRRTRYEQYFGPGTRLTVT.

In this sample, this clonotype turned up a few times. J is TRBJ2-3 and V is TRBV24-1; 10 nucleotides match TRBD2. Germline CDR1 is KGHDR and CDR2 is SFDVKD. The ends lost 5 bases at V and 0 bases at J; junction bases unmatched: 4. This CDR3 has 16 amino acids. CDR3 in amino acids: CATSAASGGSTDTQYF. The CDR3 DNA reads as TGTGCCACCAGTGCGGCTAGCGGGGGAAGCACAGATACGCAGTATTTT.

This chain links TRBV20-1 with TRBJ2-1, with 12 bases identical to TRBD2. This CDR3 region has 14 residues. With V trimmed by 6 bases and J by 12 bases, 12 bases remained unmatched. CDR1 is DFQATT and CDR2 is SNEGSKA in the germline V gene (reference sequence). CDR3 in DNA: TGCAGTGCCGCCATGACTAGCGGGAGTGACGTGCAGTTCTTC. As protein: CSAAMTSGSDVQFF.

The CDR3 protein is CASSRTSGSVHEQYF. The CDR3 nucleotides are TGCGCCAGCAGCCGGACTAGCGGGAGTGTCCACGAGCAGTACTTC. The rearrangement uses TRBV4-1 and TRBJ2-7, with TRBD2 matching 13 bases. The CDR3 is made up of 15 amino acids. Germline CDR1 reads MGHRA; CDR2 reads YSYEKL. The trim removed 4 bases at V and 5 bases at J, leaving 5 bases unmatched.

The chain employs TRBV7-8 and TRBJ1-3; possible D gene TRBD1, 6 bases. This CDR3 spans 16 amino acids. Trimming left V 5 bases short and J 7 bases short, with 21 bases between. Germline values: CDR1 SGHVS, CDR2 FQNEAQ. CDR3 DNA sequence: TGTGCCAGCAGCCCTAGGGGGAATCCGCAGGGGAACACCATATATTTT. This translates into CASSPRGNPQGNTIYF.

The chain combines TRBV20-1 with TRBJ2-7, with D perhaps TRBD1 or TRBD2 (5 bases each). Trimming removed 6 bases at V and 1 base at J, with 16 bases between. The CDR3 spans 14 residues. Germline lookup yields CDR1 DFQATT and CDR2 SNEGSKA (reference sequence). This chain's CDR3 is CSALFEGSSYEQYF. Here the CDR3 DNA reads TGCAGTGCCTTATTTGAGGGGTCATCCTACGAGCAGTACTTC.

This clonotype was seen a single time. The rearrangement joins TRBV12-3 or TRBV12-4 to TRBJ2-5, with a tentative D call TRBD2 (5 bases). Trimming stripped 6 bases from V and 5 bases from J, with 16 bases between. This CDR3 is 14 amino acids long. For the CDR3, the DNA is TGTGCCAGCAGCTCCCAGCTTTTAGCGGAGACCCAGTACTTC. This gives the protein CASSSQLLAETQYF.

This clonotype was observed many times. This chain uses TRBV9 with TRBJ2-3, with 8 bases aligning to TRBD2. This CDR3 spans 15 amino acids. Unmatched junction bases numbered 4, after V lost 1 base and J lost 3 bases. The V gene's germline CDR1 is SGDLS and CDR2 YYNGEE. The CDR3 here is CASSVTAGGTDTQYF. For the CDR3, the DNA is TGTGCCAGCAGCGTAACGGCGGGAGGTACAGATACGCAGTATTTT.